This TCR beta chain is drawn from a study of CD8 T cells in Susac syndrome. RNA, at about 0.5 to 1 ug, was reverse transcribed with random hexamers. TCR beta CDR3 was amplified by immunoSEQ multiplex PCR. This amplification extended across 54 Vbeta and 13 Jbeta segments. TCRdb analysed the immunoSEQ multiplex PCR reads with MiXCR anew, one entry per CDR3 protein. In the table there are 180,000 or so distinct CDR3 sequences, around 96% of which are singletons. V lost 6 bases, J lost 0 bases, and 10 bases stayed unmatched. This CDR3 is built from 16 residues. The germline V gene has CDR1 SQVTM and CDR2 ANQGSEA. Sequencing of TCR beta was performed on blood CD8+ and CD4+ T cells. Patients with stable or active relapsing-remitting disease, all of them treatment-naive, made up the multiple sclerosis controls. Purification of the CD8+ and CD4+ T cells relied on negative isolation, and TEMRA cells underwent FACS enrichment.

This receptor was taken from a human donor with multiple sclerosis. The gene calls are TRBV29-1 and TRBJ2-2; 7 nucleotides agree with TRBD2. Sequenced sample: CD4+ T cells from PBMCs. The CDR3 protein is CSVHTWTSSNTGELFF. CDR3 sequence (DNA): TGCAGCGTCCACACTTGGACTAGTTCGAACACCGGGGAGCTGTTTTTT.